This entry lists 3 T cell receptor beta chains sequenced from one sample in a study of beta chain features in type 1 diabetes. The study reverse transcribed the entire isolated RNA, so it sequenced expressed TCRB transcripts. The protocol was immunoSEQ multiplex PCR, while the TCRdb copy is restricted to in-frame clones and leaves out a portion. Of approximately 300,000 clones listed, approximately 10% are singletons. Sequencing was done on a sample of naive CD4+ T cells from blood. All receptors derive from a woman between 25 and 40 years old in good health.

This clone turned up a few times. The rearrangement uses TRBV7-8 and TRBJ2-2; 8 nucleotides match TRBD2. The V gene's germline CDR1 is SGHVS and CDR2 FQNEAQ. V dropped 5 bases and J dropped 1; count of bases not matched to a gene: 9. The CDR3 consists of 17 residues. In nucleotides, the CDR3 is TGTGCCAGCAGCCCAGCGGGGCTAGCGGGGAACACCGGGGAGCTGTTTTTT. Protein: CASSPAGLAGNTGELFF.

The chain's CDR3 is CASSPPGLPGANVLTF. DNA of the CDR3: TGTGCCAGCAGCCCCCCAGGGCTCCCTGGGGCCAACGTCCTGACTTTC. This rearrangement joins TRBV9 to TRBJ2-6, with a tentative D call TRBD1 (5 bases). V gave up 4 bases and J gave up 2 bases, with 13 bases separating them. Per germline, CDR1 SGDLS and CDR2 YYNGEE. CDR3 length: 16 residues. Using reference TRBV9 and TRBJ2-6 for the parts outside the CDR3, the full variable domain is DSGVTQTPKHLITATGQRVTLRCSPRSGDLSVYWYQQSLDQGLQFLIQYYNGEERAKGNILERFSAQQFPDLHSELNLSSLELGDSALYFCASSPPGLPGANVLTFGAGSRLTVL.

The chain uses TRBV14 and TRBJ2-7; D uncertain. Trimming left V 0 bases short and J 3 bases short, with 9 bases between. This CDR3 is built from 14 residues. Germline-derived CDR1 and CDR2 are SGHDN and FVKESK. The CDR3 loop is CASSQESGFYEQYF. The CDR3 bases are TGTGCCAGCAGCCAAGAGTCGGGTTTCTACGAGCAGTACTTC.